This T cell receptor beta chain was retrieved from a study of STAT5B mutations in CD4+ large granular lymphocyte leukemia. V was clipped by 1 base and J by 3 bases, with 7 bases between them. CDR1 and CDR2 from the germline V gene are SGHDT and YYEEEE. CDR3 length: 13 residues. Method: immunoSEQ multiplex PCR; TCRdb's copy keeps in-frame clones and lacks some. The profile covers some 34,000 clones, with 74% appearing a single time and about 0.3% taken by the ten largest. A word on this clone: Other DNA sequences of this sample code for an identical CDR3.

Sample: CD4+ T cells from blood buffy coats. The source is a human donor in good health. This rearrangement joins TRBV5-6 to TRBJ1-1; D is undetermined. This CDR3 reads CASSLSQYTEAFF. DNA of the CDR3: TGTGCCAGCAGCTTGTCTCAGTACACTGAAGCTTTCTTT.